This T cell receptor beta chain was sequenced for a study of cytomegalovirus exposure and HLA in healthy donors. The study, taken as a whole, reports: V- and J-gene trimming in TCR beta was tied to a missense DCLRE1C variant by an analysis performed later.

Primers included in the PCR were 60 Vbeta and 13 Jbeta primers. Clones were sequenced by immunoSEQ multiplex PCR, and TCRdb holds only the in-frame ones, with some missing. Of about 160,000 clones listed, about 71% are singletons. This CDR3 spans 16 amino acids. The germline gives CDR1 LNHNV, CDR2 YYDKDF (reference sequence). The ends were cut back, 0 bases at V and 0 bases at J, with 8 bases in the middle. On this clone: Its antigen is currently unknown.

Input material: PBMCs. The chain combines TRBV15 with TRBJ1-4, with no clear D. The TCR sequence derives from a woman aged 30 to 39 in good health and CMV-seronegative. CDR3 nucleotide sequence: TGTGCCACCAGCAGAGATATAGCAGCAACTAATGAAAAACTGTTTTTT. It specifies CATSRDIAATNEKLFF.